Each of the 25 T cell receptor beta chains below was sequenced from the same sample in a study of T cell responses to AZD1222 COVID-19 vaccine. Using immunoSEQ multiplex PCR, the repertoire was profiled, and TCRdb retains in-frame clones only, with some absent. The data hold about 180,000 clones, with about 90% observed a single time. The sample in question was peripheral blood, obtained 28 days after the second AZD1222 dose. The receptor source for this set is an adult who received the AZD1222 COVID-19 vaccine.

This clone was detected only a few times. CDR3 bases: TGTGCCAGCAGCCCCCTCCGGGACAGGGGGAACGAGCAGTACTTC. As protein: CASSPLRDRGNEQYF. The rearrangement links TRBV27 to TRBJ2-7; 11 nucleotides line up with TRBD1. This CDR3 has 15 amino acids. The germline V gene encodes CDR1 MNHEY and CDR2 SMNVEV (reference sequence). V shed 6 bases, J shed 5 bases, and the junction held 9 bases outside the gene matches.

V gene TRBV7-3 combines with J gene TRBJ2-6, with D unresolved. The CDR3 loop spans 18 amino acids. Trimming stripped 0 bases from V and 0 bases from J, with 12 bases between. Germline V CDR1 and CDR2: SGHTA, FQGTGA. For the CDR3, the DNA is TGTGCCAGCAGCTTAACGGGGATATCAAGCTCTGGGGCCAACGTCCTGACTTTC. Translating it yields CASSLTGISSSGANVLTF. The entire variable domain, with the rest obtained from reference TRBV7-3 and TRBJ2-6, is as follows: GAGVSQTPSNKVTEKGKYVELRCDPISGHTALYWYRQSLGQGPEFLIYFQGTGAADDSGLPNDRFFAVRPEGSVSTLKIQRTERGDSAVYLCASSLTGISSSGANVLTFGAGSRLTVL.

The rearrangement links TRBV28 to TRBJ2-7; 10 bases agree with TRBD2. Germline values: CDR1 MDHEN, CDR2 SYDVKM. Losses at the gene ends were 1 base for V and 4 bases for J; bases not matched to a gene: 10. The CDR3 sequence is 17 residues long. The CDR3 loop is CASSLSPPSGSVYEQYF. The CDR3 region has the DNA TGTGCCAGCAGTTTATCCCCTCCTAGCGGGAGCGTGTACGAGCAGTACTTC.

The rearrangement uses TRBV30 and TRBJ1-6; weak D call: TRBD1 (5 bases). V dropped 0 bases and J dropped 9 bases, with 15 bases sitting between them. Germline V gene data show CDR1 as GTSNPN and CDR2 as SVGIG (reference sequence). The CDR3 has 15 amino acids. This chain's CDR3 is CAWSVQVPLSSPLHF. In DNA, the CDR3 is TGTGCCTGGAGTGTACAGGTCCCACTGAGTTCACCCCTCCACTTT.

This chain links TRBV28 with TRBJ1-2, with D perhaps matching TRBD1 (6 bases). V shed 5 bases and J shed 4 bases, with 14 bases lying between them. This CDR3 is built from 14 residues. The germline gives CDR1 MDHEN, CDR2 SYDVKM. DNA for the CDR3: TGTGCCAGCAGTATCACAGGGATCCCCTATGGCTACACCTTC. Amino acid sequence: CASSITGIPYGYTF.

The J gene is TRBJ1-2, the V gene TRBV4-2, with 8 bases matching TRBD1. The germline V gene encodes CDR1 LGHNA and CDR2 YNFKEQ. The CDR3 is 15 amino acids. V dropped 0 bases and J dropped 2; count of bases not matched to a gene: 2. The CDR3 region has the DNA TGTGCCAGCAGCCAAGAGGCAGGGGGCAACTATGGCTACACCTTC. It codes for CASSQEAGGNYGYTF.

V usage is TRBV7-2 and J usage is TRBJ2-7; 10 positions match TRBD2. J was trimmed by 2 bases and V by 5 bases; bases with no gene match: 6. The CDR3 is made up of 15 amino acids. The germline gives CDR1 SGHTA, CDR2 FQGNSA. CDR3 loop: CASSRTSGAAYEQYF. CDR3 bases: TGTGCCAGCAGCCGTACTAGCGGGGCCGCCTACGAGCAGTACTTC.

Of note for this clone: Different DNA sequences within this sample yield the same CDR3. The V gene is TRBV30, the J gene TRBJ1-5; 9 nucleotides align to TRBD1. Trimming at V came to 2 bases and at J to 5 bases, leaving 1 base not matched to a gene. Germline V gene lookup returns CDR1 GTSNPN and CDR2 SVGIG (reference sequence). The CDR3 loop spans 13 amino acids. This CDR3 is CAWSRQGDQPQHF. For the CDR3, the DNA is TGTGCCTGGAGTCGACAGGGGGATCAGCCCCAGCATTTT.

CDR3 protein: CASSIPGVATEAFF. CDR3 nucleotides: TGTGCCAGTAGTATCCCAGGGGTCGCAACTGAAGCTTTCTTT. The chain employs TRBV19 and TRBJ1-1; a possible D gene is TRBD1 (6 bases). Germline V gene lookup returns CDR1 LNHDA and CDR2 SQIVND (reference sequence). The V end lost 3 bases, the J end lost 5 bases, and 13 bases lay between the germline ends. There are 14 residues in the CDR3.

The V gene is TRBV6-5, the J gene TRBJ1-2; 9 bases agree with TRBD1. Trimming cost V 6 bases and J 6 bases; bases outside gene matches: 8. Looked up from germline, CDR1 is MNHEY and CDR2 is SVGAGI. The CDR3 consists of 14 residues. The CDR3 here is CASSLGGQGHGYTF. As DNA, the CDR3 is TGTGCCAGCAGCTTGGGGGGACAGGGTCATGGCTACACCTTC.

The rearrangement links TRBV27 to TRBJ1-2; 7 nucleotides line up with TRBD1. Trimming at V came to 10 bases and at J to 2 bases, leaving 10 bases not matched to a gene. The CDR3 spans 14 residues. Germline CDR1 reads MNHEY; CDR2 reads SMNVEV (reference sequence). Here the CDR3 reads CATRPGTVNYGYTF. CDR3 in DNA: TGTGCCACCCGTCCCGGGACAGTGAACTATGGCTACACCTTC.

V usage is TRBV11-2 and J usage is TRBJ2-3, with D perhaps assigned TRBD1 or TRBD2 (6 bases each). This CDR3 region has 16 residues. V lost 4 bases to trimming and J lost 6 bases, with 20 bases between them. Germline CDR1 reads SGHAT; CDR2 reads FQNNGV. CDR3 DNA: TGTGCCAGCAGCTCCGTGGGGGGACACCTCATGGATACGCAGTATTTT. Protein: CASSSVGGHLMDTQYF.

This chain connects TRBV5-4 to TRBJ2-7, with 9 nucleotides matching TRBD1. CDR1 is SGHNT and CDR2 is YYREEE in the germline V gene (reference sequence). V lost 0 bases, J lost 0 bases, and 7 bases stayed unmatched. CDR3 size: 17 residues. The CDR3 region is CASSLATGGSSSYEQYF. The CDR3 bases are TGTGCCAGCAGCTTGGCTACAGGGGGCTCGAGCTCCTACGAGCAGTACTTC.

This clone is a singleton in its sample. V usage is TRBV27 and J usage is TRBJ1-1; D is unclear. CDR3 length: 13 residues. V lost 2 bases, J lost 8 bases, and 12 bases lay in between. Germline loops: CDR1 MNHEY, CDR2 SMNVEV (reference sequence). The CDR3, as DNA: TGTGCCAGCAGTTTAGCGACTGGAGCCGAAGCTTTCTTT. This codes for CASSLATGAEAFF.

V gene TRBV7-2 combines with J gene TRBJ1-3; weak D call: TRBD1 (5 bases). The CDR3 length is 13 residues. Trimming took 5 bases from V and 3 from J, leaving 8 bases between them. Germline values: CDR1 SGHTA, CDR2 FQGNSA. The CDR3 sequence is CASSQGVGNTIYF. The CDR3 bases are TGTGCCAGCAGCCAGGGCGTTGGAAACACCATATATTTT.

The chain is built from TRBV6-2 or TRBV6-3 and TRBJ2-3, with TRBD2 matching over 8 bases. The CDR3 spans 14 residues. The V and J ends lost 3 bases and 6 bases, in that order; junction bases with no gene match: 5. In germline, CDR1 is MNHEY, CDR2 SVGEGT. CDR3 in amino acids: CASSYSGAGDTQYF. Written as DNA, the CDR3 is TGTGCCAGCAGTTATAGCGGGGCAGGGGATACGCAGTATTTT.

The chain carries TRBV19 and TRBJ2-3; D gene ambiguous. The CDR3 covers 15 residues. Germline CDR1 LNHDA, CDR2 SQIVND (reference sequence). The V and J ends lost 5 bases and 2 bases respectively, with 14 bases between them. The CDR3 loop is CASSPHRSVTDTQYF. For the CDR3, the DNA is TGTGCCAGTAGTCCCCATCGCTCGGTCACAGATACGCAGTATTTT. The full variable domain, in which reference TRBV19 and TRBJ2-3 provide the parts outside the CDR3, is DGGITQSPKYLFRKEGQNVTLSCEQNLNHDAMYWYRQDPGQGLRLIYYSQIVNDFQKGDIAEGYSVSREKKESFPLTVTSAQKNPTAFYLCASSPHRSVTDTQYFGPGTRLTVL.

The V and J genes are TRBV11-3 and TRBJ2-2, with 8 bases lining up with TRBD2. V was pared by 5 bases and J by 4 bases, with 6 bases of the junction left unmatched. Germline V gene sequence: CDR1 SGHNT, CDR2 YENEEA. This CDR3 is 15 amino acids long. The CDR3 bases are TGTGCCAGCAGCCCTGCCGGGACTAGCACCGGGGAGCTGTTTTTT. Translation: CASSPAGTSTGELFF.

This CDR3 is CSVEGSRYGYTF. The CDR3 bases are TGCAGCGTTGAGGGCAGTCGCTATGGCTACACCTTC. The chain carries TRBV29-1 and TRBJ1-2; D is ambiguous. This CDR3 is built from 12 residues. Trimming took off 3 bases at V and 4 bases at J, with 9 bases between the two ends. The germline V gene has CDR1 SQVTM and CDR2 ANQGSEA.

In this sample, this clone turned up once. The chain recombines TRBV29-1 with TRBJ2-7; TRBD1 might be the D (5 bases). V was pared by 3 bases and J by 6 bases, with 15 bases between. The germline gives CDR1 SQVTM, CDR2 ANQGSEA. The CDR3 length is 13 residues. The CDR3, as DNA: TGCAGCGTTGATCCCTCGTCAGGGTTCGAGCAGTACTTC. It encodes CSVDPSSGFEQYF.

J is TRBJ2-1 and V is TRBV11-3; 7 bases match TRBD1. Germline assignment: CDR1 SGHNT and CDR2 YENEEA. V lost 4 bases, J lost 13 bases, and 7 bases stayed unmatched. The CDR3 length is 12 residues. CDR3 protein: CASSSETGRQFF. CDR3 bases: TGTGCCAGCAGCTCGGAGACAGGGAGACAGTTCTTC.

The chain couples TRBV3-1 (or the pseudogene TRBV3-2) to TRBJ1-6; D unclear. In germline, CDR1 is LGHDT, CDR2 YNNKEL (reference sequence). The CDR3 has 17 residues. Deletions cut 1 base from V and 0 bases from J, with 10 bases between. The CDR3 bases are TGTGCCAGCAGCCAAGGCGGGCAACTCTCCTATAATTCACCCCTCCACTTT. Residues: CASSQGGQLSYNSPLHF.

This clone was recorded only once. The rearrangement joins TRBV5-1 to TRBJ2-7, with 8 bases that match TRBD1. The CDR3 runs 14 residues. Germline trimming cut 1 base from V and 6 bases from J; bases unmatched to any gene: 6. CDR1 is SGHRS, CDR2 YFSETQ, per germline. The CDR3 region has the DNA TGCGCCAGCAGCTTGATCGCTGACAGGGGCGAGCAGTACTTC. Encoded protein: CASSLIADRGEQYF.

This chain connects TRBV7-8 to TRBJ1-2; D gene ambiguous. This CDR3 has 19 residues. V lost 0 bases to trimming and J lost 2 bases, with 22 bases between them. CDR1 and CDR2 (germline): SGHVS, FQNEAQ. The CDR3: CASSLAPSRVRIPNYGYTF. The CDR3 DNA reads TGTGCCAGCAGCTTAGCACCAAGCAGAGTACGGATACCCAACTATGGCTACACCTTC. Looking up the rest from reference TRBV7-8 and TRBJ1-2 gives the full variable domain: GAGVSQSPRYKVAKRGQDVALRCDPISGHVSLFWYQQALGQGPEFLTYFQNEAQLDKSGLPSDRFFAERPEGSVSTLKIQRTQQEDSAVYLCASSLAPSRVRIPNYGYTFGSGTRLTVV.

The rearrangement joins TRBV27 to TRBJ2-1; TRBD2 matches at 8 bases. Per germline, CDR1 MNHEY and CDR2 SMNVEV (reference sequence). The CDR3 totals 15 residues. The V and J ends lost 4 bases and 2 bases, in that order; junction bases with no gene match: 4. The CDR3 loop reads CASSYRLAPYNEQFF. The CDR3 nucleotides are TGTGCCAGCAGTTACCGACTAGCGCCCTACAATGAGCAGTTCTTC.